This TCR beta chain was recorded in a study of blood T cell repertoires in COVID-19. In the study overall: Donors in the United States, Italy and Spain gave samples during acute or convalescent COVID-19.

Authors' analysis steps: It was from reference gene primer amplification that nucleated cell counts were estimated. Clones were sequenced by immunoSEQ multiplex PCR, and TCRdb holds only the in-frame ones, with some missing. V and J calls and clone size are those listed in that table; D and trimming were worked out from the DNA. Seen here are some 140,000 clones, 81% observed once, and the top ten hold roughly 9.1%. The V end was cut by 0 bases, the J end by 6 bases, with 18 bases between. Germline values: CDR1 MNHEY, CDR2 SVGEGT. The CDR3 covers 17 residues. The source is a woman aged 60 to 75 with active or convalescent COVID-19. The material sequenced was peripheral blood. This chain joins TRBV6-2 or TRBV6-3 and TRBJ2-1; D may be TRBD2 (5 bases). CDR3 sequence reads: CASSYSSLLVGLNEQFF. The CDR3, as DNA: TGTGCCAGCAGTTACTCGAGTCTTTTGGTAGGACTCAATGAGCAGTTCTTC.